These 26 T cell receptor beta chains originate from one sample sequenced in a study of T cell changes during pregnancy in multiple sclerosis (dated by TCRdb to 2018 to 2020). Libraries were prepared through the immunoSEQ multiplex PCR assay. Held by TCRdb, this immuneACCESS table contains in-frame sequences only and omits some clones. Under half of the omission traces to an unresolved V gene where checked; the cause of the rest is unknown. This sample gives tens of thousands of clones in total; about 90% of them show up just once. The leading ten clones occupy approximately 0.74% of the sample. Sequences were derived from CD4+ T cells from peripheral blood mononuclear cells, sampled in the first trimester of pregnancy. These TCRs come from a female donor in good health, enrolled as a control in a pregnancy study.

CDR3 loop: CASSITGTSGGANEQFF. Here the CDR3 DNA reads TGTGCCAGCAGCATTACCGGGACTAGCGGGGGGGCCAATGAGCAGTTCTTC. This chain uses TRBV11-3 with TRBJ2-1; 16 bases agree with TRBD2. This CDR3 contains 17 residues. Germline lookup yields CDR1 SGHNT and CDR2 YENEEA. Trimming cost V 5 bases and J 6 bases; bases outside gene matches: 7.

V usage is TRBV7-6 and J usage is TRBJ2-1; the match to TRBD1 covers 8 bases. J lost 8 bases, V lost 2 bases, and 5 bases had no gene match. The length of the CDR3 is 14 residues. Germline lookup yields CDR1 SGHVS and CDR2 FNYEAQ. The CDR3 protein is CASSLLQGEYEQFF. DNA of the CDR3: TGTGCCAGCAGCTTATTACAGGGGGAGTATGAGCAGTTCTTC.

The chain links TRBV19 to TRBJ2-5; D possibly corresponds to TRBD1 (6 bases). Looked up from germline, CDR1 is LNHDA and CDR2 is SQIVND (reference sequence). CDR3 length: 15 residues. Trimming left V 6 bases short and J 2 bases short, with 16 bases between. CDR3 bases: TGTGCCAGTAGAACCACATCCGGACAGCAAGAGACCCAGTACTTC. This gives the protein CASRTTSGQQETQYF.

The chain uses TRBV18 and TRBJ2-3; 12 nucleotides line up with TRBD2. CDR3 length equals 17 residues. Germline CDR1 is KGHSH and CDR2 is LQKENI. J gave up 5 bases and V 0 bases, and 6 bases lay outside the gene matches. The CDR3 loop is CASSPPASGGAGDTQYF. The DNA of the CDR3 is TGTGCCAGCTCACCACCGGCTAGCGGGGGGGCCGGAGATACGCAGTATTTT.

This chain's CDR3 is CAISGRGTGELFF. In DNA, the CDR3 is TGTGCCATCAGTGGCAGGGGTACCGGGGAGCTGTTTTTT. The chain recombines TRBV10-3 with TRBJ2-2; tentative D call: TRBD1 (6 bases). Between the trimmed V and J ends, which lost 4 bases and 5 bases, there was a span of 8 bases. CDR1 and CDR2 from the germline V gene are ENHRY and SYGVKD. CDR3 length: 13 residues.

The chain links TRBV2 to TRBJ2-7, with D possibly matching TRBD2 (6 bases). Germline V lookup: CDR1 SNHLY, CDR2 FYNNEI. Trimming took 8 bases from V and 0 from J, leaving 8 bases between them. The CDR3 extends over 12 amino acids. The CDR3 DNA reads TGTGCCAGCGGGGGGTTCTCCTACGAGCAGTACTTC. Translating it yields CASGGFSYEQYF.

The rearrangement uses TRBV5-6 and TRBJ1-2; the D is unclear. From germline, CDR1 is SGHDT and CDR2 YYEEEE. There are 14 residues in the CDR3. V lost 4 bases and J lost 8, with 18 bases in between. The CDR3: CASSPGRSAGGYTF. The DNA for the CDR3 is TGTGCCAGCAGCCCCGGCCGCAGTGCGGGGGGCTACACCTTC.

The chain employs TRBV10-3 and TRBJ2-7, with 7 positions matching TRBD2. Germline CDR1 reads ENHRY; CDR2 reads SYGVKD. The V segment lost 10 bases and the J segment 5 bases; nucleotides outside the gene matches: 11. The CDR3 has 13 amino acids. CDR3 sequence reads: CATAMGGTNEQYF. In DNA form, the CDR3 reads TGTGCCACCGCAATGGGGGGGACGAACGAGCAGTACTTC.

This clone showed up just once. This rearrangement joins TRBV11-2 to TRBJ1-1; 7 bases map to TRBD1. The CDR3 extends over 14 amino acids. J lost 0 bases, V lost 6 bases, and 4 bases had no gene match. Germline CDR1 is SGHAT and CDR2 is FQNNGV. The CDR3 DNA reads TGTGCCAGCAGACAGGGGACTGTGAACACTGAAGCTTTCTTT. Its protein product is CASRQGTVNTEAFF.

This clone was observed a single time. V and J are TRBV20-1 and TRBJ1-1, with D hard to call. V gave up 6 bases and J gave up 5 bases, with 10 bases separating them. The CDR3 has 11 amino acids. CDR1 is DFQATT, CDR2 SNEGSKA, per germline (reference sequence). The CDR3 DNA sequence: TGCAGTGCCCCATCGCGGACTGAAGCTTTCTTT. This translates into CSAPSRTEAFF.

This clone was counted between two and nine times. This chain uses TRBV5-4 with TRBJ1-1; D ambiguous. The CDR3 runs to 14 residues. Trimming shortened V by 0 bases and J by 1 base, and 7 bases separated the two germline ends. Germline lookup yields CDR1 SGHNT and CDR2 YYREEE (reference sequence). CDR3 region: CASSLGHRNTEAFF. For the CDR3, the DNA is TGTGCCAGCAGCTTGGGACACAGGAACACTGAAGCTTTCTTT.

The V and J genes are TRBV6-1 and TRBJ1-5, with 7 positions matching TRBD1. Trimming at V came to 9 bases and at J to 9 bases, leaving 2 bases not matched to a gene. CDR3 length equals 10 residues. The germline V gene has CDR1 MNHNS and CDR2 SASEGT. In nucleotides, the CDR3 is TGTGCCAGTGGGGACAGGCCCCAGCATTTT. It encodes CASGDRPQHF.

V and J are TRBV9 and TRBJ2-7, with 7 positions matching TRBD1. Germline CDR1 SGDLS, CDR2 YYNGEE. J was trimmed by 6 bases and V by 4 bases; bases with no gene match: 7. This CDR3 spans 13 amino acids. The DNA for the CDR3 is TGTGCCAGCAGCCCCCGACAGGGCGGCGAGCAGTACTTC. Its translation: CASSPRQGGEQYF.

This clone has more than one count but fewer than ten. The rearrangement links TRBV9 to TRBJ1-2; 11 positions agree with TRBD1. Germline V gene lookup returns CDR1 SGDLS and CDR2 YYNGEE. The CDR3 is 18 residues long. V dropped 0 bases and J dropped 4; count of bases not matched to a gene: 11. CDR3 loop: CASSVDGGTGGLGYGYTF. Written as DNA, the CDR3 is TGTGCCAGCAGCGTAGACGGCGGGACAGGGGGTCTCGGCTATGGCTACACCTTC. The full variable domain, completed using reference TRBV9 and TRBJ1-2, is DSGVTQTPKHLITATGQRVTLRCSPRSGDLSVYWYQQSLDQGLQFLIQYYNGEERAKGNILERFSAQQFPDLHSELNLSSLELGDSALYFCASSVDGGTGGLGYGYTFGSGTRLTVV.

V gene TRBV11-3 combines with J gene TRBJ2-3, with TRBD2 matching over 9 bases. This CDR3 has 15 amino acids. Trimming took 5 bases from V and 7 from J; bases not matched to a gene: 10. The germline CDR1 and CDR2 sequences are SGHNT and YENEEA. The CDR3 here is CASSPREGIGNTQYF. The CDR3 DNA reads as TGTGCCAGCAGCCCGCGGGAGGGGATAGGAAATACGCAGTATTTT. Supplemented by reference TRBV11-3 and TRBJ2-3, the full variable domain reads EAGVVQSPRYKIIEKKQPVAFWCNPISGHNTLYWYLQNLGQGPELLIRYENEEAVDDSQLPKDRFSAERLKGVDSTLKIQPAELGDSAVYLCASSPREGIGNTQYFGPGTRLTVL.

The chain recombines TRBV4-2 with TRBJ2-1, with TRBD2 matching over 7 bases. Germline-derived CDR1 and CDR2 are LGHNA and YNFKEQ. CDR3 length: 16 amino acids. The V and J ends lost 0 bases and 6 bases, in that order; junction bases with no gene match: 8. CDR3 in DNA: TGTGCCAGCAGCCAAGATCTTGGACTAGTTCCCAATGAGCAGTTCTTC. Translating gives CASSQDLGLVPNEQFF.

CDR3 DNA: TGTGCCTGGACCGACCCTCTTGGGACTAGCAATAGAGATACGCAGTATTTT. Encoded protein: CAWTDPLGTSNRDTQYF. The rearrangement links TRBV30 to TRBJ2-3; 9 nucleotides align to TRBD2. Germline V gene lookup returns CDR1 GTSNPN and CDR2 SVGIG (reference sequence). This CDR3 spans 17 amino acids. J was trimmed by 5 bases and V by 4 bases; bases with no gene match: 16.

The rearrangement uses TRBV9 and TRBJ1-1, with a possible D match to TRBD1 (6 bases). The CDR3 runs 14 residues. Deletions cut 4 bases from V and 5 bases from J, with 15 bases between. Germline V CDR1 and CDR2: SGDLS, YYNGEE. The CDR3: CASSLGGLVTEAFF. Written as DNA, the CDR3 is TGTGCCAGCAGCTTAGGGGGACTCGTAACTGAAGCTTTCTTT.

Remarks on this clone: This specimen includes other DNA sequences encoding the same CDR3. The J gene is TRBJ2-1, the V gene TRBV4-3; D is possibly TRBD2 (5 bases). CDR3 length: 14 residues. The V and J ends lost 1 base and 7 bases respectively, with 11 bases between them. Per the germline V gene, CDR1 is LGHNA and CDR2 is YSLEER. CDR3 sequence reads: CASSQVGSANEQFF. Here the CDR3 DNA reads TGCGCCAGCAGCCAAGTTGGTAGCGCGAATGAGCAGTTCTTC.

CDR3 loop: CASSLQGIGSYEQYF. The CDR3 DNA is TGTGCCAGCAGCTTACAGGGGATTGGATCCTACGAGCAGTACTTC. The chain links TRBV11-2 to TRBJ2-7; tentative D call: TRBD1 (6 bases). Germline CDR1 SGHAT, CDR2 FQNNGV. The CDR3 spans 15 residues. Trimming shortened V by 2 bases and J by 1 base, and 12 bases separated the two germline ends.

This clone was detected a few times. V gene TRBV7-9 combines with J gene TRBJ1-4, with D possibly being TRBD1 (6 bases). There are 11 residues in the CDR3. Germline CDR1 reads SEHNR; CDR2 reads FQNEAQ (reference sequence). The V gene lost 7 bases and the J gene lost 8 bases, with 8 bases spanning the gap. The CDR3 protein is CASTTGEKLFF. CDR3 coding DNA: TGTGCCAGCACTACAGGGGAAAAACTGTTTTTT. Variable domain in full (rest from reference TRBV7-9 and TRBJ1-4): DTGVSQNPRHKITKRGQNVTFRCDPISEHNRLYWYRQTLGQGPEFLTYFQNEAQLEKSRLLSDRFSAERPKGSFSTLEIQRTEQGDSAMYLCASTTGEKLFFGSGTQLSVL.

The chain is built from TRBV5-1 and TRBJ1-2; D is possibly TRBD1 (6 bases). The CDR3 covers 16 residues. Trimming shortened V by 4 bases and J by 3 bases, and 19 bases separated the two germline ends. Germline CDR1 is SGHRS and CDR2 is YFSETQ. CDR3 residues: CASSHISQGYDYGYTF. CDR3 nucleotides: TGCGCCAGCAGCCATATCTCACAGGGTTACGACTATGGCTACACCTTC.

This rearrangement joins TRBV11-2 to TRBJ2-4, with TRBD1 matching over 7 bases. Germline V gives CDR1 SGHAT, CDR2 FQNNGV. With V trimmed by 5 bases and J by 14 bases, 6 bases remained unmatched. There are 11 residues in the CDR3. The chain's CDR3 is CASSPGTAKYF. CDR3 sequence (DNA): TGTGCCAGCAGCCCGGGGACAGCAAAGTACTTC. The variable domain in full, completed from reference TRBV11-2 and TRBJ2-4, reads EAGVAQSPRYKIIEKRQSVAFWCNPISGHATLYWYQQILGQGPKLLIQFQNNGVVDDSQLPKDRFSAERLKGVDSTLKIQPAKLEDSAVYLCASSPGTAKYFGAGTRLSVL.

This clone appeared once. The V gene is TRBV30, the J gene TRBJ1-1; a possible D gene is TRBD1 (5 bases). The CDR3 extends over 14 amino acids. The germline V gene encodes CDR1 GTSNPN and CDR2 SVGIG (reference sequence). V was trimmed by 0 bases and J by 6 bases, leaving 14 bases between them. CDR3: CAWSVRGKLAEAFF. CDR3 nucleotides: TGTGCCTGGAGTGTACGGGGGAAATTGGCTGAAGCTTTCTTT.

CDR3 residues: CATSRVRGMGMNTEAFF. CDR3 coding DNA: TGTGCCACCAGCAGAGTTAGAGGGATGGGAATGAACACTGAAGCTTTCTTT. The V call is TRBV15, the J call TRBJ1-1; D call uncertain. CDR3 length: 17 residues. Germline CDR1 reads LNHNV; CDR2 reads YYDKDF (reference sequence). Trimming pared 1 base from V and 0 bases from J, leaving 15 bases between.

The rearrangement uses TRBV7-2 and TRBJ1-4; D possibly corresponds to TRBD1 (6 bases). This CDR3 spans 14 amino acids. Germline values: CDR1 SGHTA, CDR2 FQGNSA. The V gene lost 5 bases and the J gene lost 8 bases, with 15 bases spanning the gap. CDR3 amino acids: CASSLNPGEEKLFF. The CDR3 coding sequence is TGTGCCAGCAGCCTAAACCCAGGGGAAGAAAAACTGTTTTTT.